One T cell receptor beta chain is described in this entry. The record originates from a study of T cell changes during pregnancy in multiple sclerosis. Trimming shortened V by 3 bases and J by 4 bases, and 10 bases separated the two germline ends. Germline lookup yields CDR1 MGHRA and CDR2 YSYEKL. The CDR3 sequence is 14 residues long. Profiling relied on immunoSEQ multiplex PCR, and the TCRdb table lists in-frame clones only, not all of them. The sample shows approximately 88,000 clones, roughly 91% of them seen only once. The sequenced sample was peripheral blood, obtained in the first trimester of pregnancy. The source is a female donor with multiple sclerosis, enrolled in a pregnancy study. J is TRBJ1-5 and V is TRBV4-1; the D gene is possibly TRBD1 (6 bases). The chain's CDR3 is CASSHGGANQPQHF. The CDR3 DNA sequence: TGCGCCAGCAGCCATGGGGGCGCGAATCAGCCCCAGCATTTT.